These T cell receptor beta chains were read from a single sample in a study of control samples from healthy donors and cancer patients. Data came from immunoSEQ multiplex PCR; TCRdb stores just in-frame clones and leaves some out. The sample lists tens of thousands of clones; around 97% were seen once. Sample: blood. The receptors here all came from a woman under 40 in good health. The conserved cysteine and the conserved F or W are not part of the CDR3 here.

CDR3 length: 10; V gene: TRBV2; CDR3 protein: ASSAESRPQH
CDR3 length: 13; V gene: TRBV4-2; CDR3 protein: ASSPRDRGPGELF
CDR3 length: 10; V gene: TRBV2; CDR3 protein: ASSVGNYEQY
CDR3 length: 10; V gene: TRBV2; CDR3 protein: ASSAINNEQF
CDR3 length: 12; V gene: TRBV9; CDR3 protein: ASSGSSTGNTIY
CDR3 length: 10; V gene: TRBV7-9; CDR3 protein: ASSPRNTEAF
CDR3 length: 11; V gene: TRBV12-3/TRBV12-4; CDR3 protein: ATKWGGAETQY
CDR3 length: 10; V gene: TRBV6-1; CDR3 protein: ASSEAGGEQY
CDR3 length: 14; V gene: TRBV27; CDR3 protein: ASEWVYRSFSYEQY
CDR3 length: 12; V gene: TRBV5-1; CDR3 protein: ASSLTGSGNTIY
CDR3 length: 14; V gene: TRBV15; CDR3 protein: ATSSTGTSSYNEQF
CDR3 length: 15; V gene: TRBV7-9; CDR3 protein: ASSLVGGGPAGNTIY
CDR3 length: 12; V gene: TRBV3-1/TRBV3-2; CDR3 protein: ASSDKDGNTEAF
CDR3 length: 15; V gene: TRBV6-1; CDR3 protein: ASSVPSGRNSNQPQH
CDR3 length: 13; V gene: TRBV6-5; CDR3 protein: ASSYTSGSSYEQY
CDR3 length: 18; V gene: TRBV5-1; CDR3 protein: ASSRLGGRDTPSSYNEQF
CDR3 length: 14; V gene: TRBV28; CDR3 protein: ASSSLLAGDHYEQY
CDR3 length: 14; V gene: TRBV28; CDR3 protein: ASAGGGGGRVDTQY
CDR3 length: 13; V gene: TRBV19; CDR3 protein: ASSIGHGPNQPQH
CDR3 length: 12; V gene: TRBV2; CDR3 protein: ASSEDRGVTEAF
CDR3 length: 11; V gene: TRBV2; CDR3 protein: ASSERGLETQY
CDR3 length: 17; V gene: TRBV3-1/TRBV3-2; CDR3 protein: ASSHLVGLAGTYQETQY
CDR3 length: 15; V gene: TRBV11-2; CDR3 protein: ASSLGGGWRGNSPLH
CDR3 length: 13; V gene: TRBV2; CDR3 protein: ASSERLAGVVEQF
CDR3 length: 11; V gene: TRBV11-1; CDR3 protein: ASSLGQDYEQY
CDR3 length: 11; V gene: TRBV12-3/TRBV12-4; CDR3 protein: ASSLISGDEQF
CDR3 length: 14; V gene: TRBV5-6; CDR3 protein: ASSIRTSGSRDEQF
CDR3 length: 12; V gene: TRBV19; CDR3 protein: ASRQGAENTEAF
CDR3 length: 11; V gene: TRBV11-2; CDR3 protein: ASSLGIGETQY
CDR3 length: 11; V gene: TRBV4-2; CDR3 protein: ASSQDSRSPLH
CDR3 length: 13; V gene: TRBV6-5; CDR3 protein: ASSGRAGSADTQY
CDR3 length: 12; V gene: TRBV27; CDR3 protein: ASSLGTGVNEQY
CDR3 length: 13; V gene: TRBV6-6; CDR3 protein: ASSYQRTNTGELF
CDR3 length: 11; V gene: TRBV6-5; CDR3 protein: ASSRDSVDGYT
CDR3 length: 11; V gene: TRBV25-1; CDR3 protein: ASTGGSADTQY
CDR3 length: 9; V gene: TRBV19; CDR3 protein: ASSIPRWQF
CDR3 length: 14; V gene: TRBV5-6; CDR3 protein: ASSLAVGTGTLEQF
CDR3 length: 12; V gene: TRBV7-2; CDR3 protein: ASSLADRVYEQY
CDR3 length: 19; V gene: TRBV4-2; CDR3 protein: ASSQVRGATSRKASTDTQY
CDR3 length: 13; V gene: TRBV24-1; CDR3 protein: ATSDRDRVGQPQH
CDR3 length: 13; V gene: TRBV28; CDR3 protein: ASSFPGTPNTEAF
CDR3 length: 13; V gene: TRBV5-1; CDR3 protein: ASSSDPSGSYEQY
CDR3 length: 12; V gene: TRBV15; CDR3 protein: ATSRDTGTDTQY
CDR3 length: 12; V gene: TRBV7-9; CDR3 protein: ASSHQGATGELF
CDR3 length: 12; V gene: TRBV10-2; CDR3 protein: ASSLTGEDTEAF
CDR3 length: 9; V gene: TRBV20-1; CDR3 protein: SASLVDTQY
CDR3 length: 12; V gene: TRBV27; CDR3 protein: ASSYTGEVYEQY
CDR3 length: 14; V gene: TRBV4-1; CDR3 protein: ASSQGWRQGFHEQY
CDR3 length: 13; V gene: TRBV28; CDR3 protein: ASSSDRGLDTEAF
CDR3 length: 11; V gene: TRBV19; CDR3 protein: ATETGGPGELF
CDR3 length: 11; V gene: TRBV11-2; CDR3 protein: ASSLHKNTEAF
CDR3 length: 12; V gene: TRBV7-8; CDR3 protein: ASSSADRSQPQH
CDR3 length: 12; V gene: TRBV27; CDR3 protein: ASSPGQGAYEQY